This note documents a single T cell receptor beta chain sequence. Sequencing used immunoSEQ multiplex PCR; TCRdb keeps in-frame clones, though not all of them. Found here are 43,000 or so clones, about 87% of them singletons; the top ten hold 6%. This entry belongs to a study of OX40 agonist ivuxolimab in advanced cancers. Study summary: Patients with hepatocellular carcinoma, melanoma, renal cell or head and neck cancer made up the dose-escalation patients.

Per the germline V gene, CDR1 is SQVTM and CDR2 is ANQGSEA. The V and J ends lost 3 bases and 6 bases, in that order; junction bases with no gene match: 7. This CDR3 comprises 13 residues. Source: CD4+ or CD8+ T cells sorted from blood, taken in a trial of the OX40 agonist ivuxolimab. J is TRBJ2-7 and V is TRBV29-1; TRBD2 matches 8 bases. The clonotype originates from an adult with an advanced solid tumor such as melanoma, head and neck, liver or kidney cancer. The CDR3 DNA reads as TGCAGCGTTGAGACGGGAGGGCGGGGCGAGCAGTACTTC. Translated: CSVETGGRGEQYF.